These 20 T cell receptor beta chains originate from one sample sequenced in a study of T cells in Graves' hyperthyroidism and ophthalmopathy (dated by TCRdb to about 2019). Receptors were amplified or captured by multiplex PCR. The sequencer was an Illumina HiSeq 2000. The TCR beta CDR3 regions were amplified from RNA transcripts. A first-round RT-PCR of the TCR CDR3 used the HTBI primer set with the Qiagen OneStep RT-PCR kit. TCRdb applied fastp at Q25 and MiXCR to the public reads, then kept only in-frame beta chains. Each CDR3 protein appears once, grouped with its most common genes and DNA. Present in this sample are about 350,000 distinct CDR3 sequences, around 14% of which were seen just once. The top ten hold 20% to 25% of the sample. Source material: blood. Every receptor here comes from a woman in her 30s with Graves' hyperthyroidism.

As to this clonotype: A much larger clone is a single base away; this may be a read error. The chain is built from TRBV11-2 and TRBJ2-7; D gene uncertain. V was clipped by 7 bases and J by 3 bases, with 7 bases between them. This CDR3 has 11 residues. CDR1 and CDR2 (germline): SGHAT, FQNNGV. The CDR3 region has the DNA TGTGCCAGCAACATAAACTACGAGCAGTACTTC. Translated: CASNINYEQYF.

This clonotype was observed a few times. This chain links TRBV7-3 with TRBJ2-1; possible D gene TRBD2, 5 bases. Per the germline V gene, CDR1 is SGHTA and CDR2 is FQGTGA. V was cut by 4 bases and J by 0 bases, with 10 bases left in between. The CDR3 has 15 amino acids. This chain's CDR3 is CASSSHSDSYNEQFF. In DNA form, the CDR3 reads TGTGCCAGCAGCTCCCATAGCGACTCCTACAATGAGCAGTTCTTC.

This clonotype showed up many times. The chain uses TRBV15 and TRBJ2-5; tentatively, D is TRBD2 (7 bases). Germline V gene sequence: CDR1 LNHNV, CDR2 YYDKDF (reference sequence). V was trimmed by 5 bases and J by 5 bases, leaving 21 bases between them. This CDR3 comprises 16 residues. This chain's CDR3 is CATSGGRREFVETQYF. The DNA of the CDR3 is TGTGCCACCAGCGGGGGGCGGCGGGAGTTCGTCGAGACCCAGTACTTC.

The sample holds a few counts of this clonotype. This rearrangement joins TRBV28 to TRBJ1-2, with unresolved D. This CDR3 spans 11 amino acids. V lost 7 bases, J lost 6 bases, and 9 bases lay in between. CDR1 and CDR2 (germline): MDHEN, SYDVKM. Written as DNA, the CDR3 is TGTGCCAGCAATAACTGGGATGGCTACACCTTC. This translates into CASNNWDGYTF.

This clonotype was seen ten or more times. V gene TRBV7-2 combines with J gene TRBJ2-3; no clear D gene. The CDR3 runs to 13 residues. Germline assignment: CDR1 SGHTA and CDR2 FQGNSA. Trimming stripped 2 bases from V and 3 bases from J, with 6 bases between. The CDR3, as DNA: TGTGCCAGCAGCTTATTGGATACAGATACGCAGTATTTT. It encodes CASSLLDTDTQYF.

In its sample, this clonotype was seen once. This sequence joins TRBV2 and TRBJ2-1; D is possibly TRBD1 or TRBD2 (6 bases each). Trimming removed 8 bases at V and 5 bases at J, with 19 bases between. The CDR3 is 15 amino acids. The germline gives CDR1 SNHLY, CDR2 FYNNEI. For the CDR3, the DNA is TGTGCCAGCGGTGTTGGCAGGGGCGGGAACAATGAGCAGTTCTTC. It yields the protein CASGVGRGGNNEQFF. The full variable domain, its missing parts supplied by reference TRBV2 and TRBJ2-1, is EPEVTQTPSHQVTQMGQEVILRCVPISNHLYFYWYRQILGQKVEFLVSFYNNEISEKSEIFDDQFSVERPDGSNFTLKIRSTKLEDSAMYFCASGVGRGGNNEQFFGPGTRLTVL.

This clonotype has ten or more counts. V and J are TRBV28 and TRBJ1-2; D is unresolved. The CDR3 loop spans 12 amino acids. Trimming removed 7 bases from V and 7 bases from J, with 13 bases in between. The germline gives CDR1 MDHEN, CDR2 SYDVKM. The CDR3 region is CASMDSSGGYTF. The CDR3 DNA reads TGTGCCAGCATGGATAGTAGTGGTGGCTACACCTTC.

This clonotype has a handful of counts. The chain carries TRBV30 and TRBJ2-7; TRBD2 matches at 10 bases. The CDR3 has 15 amino acids. V shed 0 bases, J shed 0 bases, and the junction held 2 bases outside the gene matches. CDR1 is GTSNPN and CDR2 is SVGIG in the germline V gene (reference sequence). The CDR3 sequence: CAWSVLAGSSYEQYF. The CDR3 DNA follows: TGTGCCTGGAGTGTACTAGCGGGGAGCTCCTACGAGCAGTACTTC.

This clonotype was detected ten times or more. This sequence joins TRBV9 and TRBJ1-2; possible D gene TRBD1, 5 bases. The germline gives CDR1 SGDLS, CDR2 YYNGEE. The length of the CDR3 is 16 residues. Trimming removed 0 bases at V and 2 bases at J, with 14 bases between. CDR3 DNA: TGTGCCAGCAGCGTAGAAGGACACCAAAGCAACTATGGCTACACCTTC. Amino acids: CASSVEGHQSNYGYTF.

The chain combines TRBV5-1 with TRBJ1-4; 7 bases align to TRBD1. The CDR3 is 16 residues long. V shed 5 bases, J shed 0 bases, and the junction held 7 bases outside the gene matches. Germline V gene data show CDR1 as SGHRS and CDR2 as YFSETQ. CDR3: CASRKDQGATNEKLFF. DNA for the CDR3: TGCGCCAGCAGGAAAGACCAGGGGGCAACTAATGAAAAACTGTTTTTT.

This clonotype was recorded at least ten times. V and J are TRBV27 and TRBJ1-1; 9 bases map to TRBD1. Germline loops: CDR1 MNHEY, CDR2 SMNVEV (reference sequence). V lost 5 bases to trimming and J lost 1 base; unmatched junction nucleotides: 11. The length of the CDR3 is 17 residues. The CDR3 coding sequence is TGTGCCAGCAGTACACGCTACCGGGACAGGGAGAACACTGAAGCTTTCTTT. Protein sequence: CASSTRYRDRENTEAFF.

V usage is TRBV10-2 and J usage is TRBJ2-5; 13 nucleotides align to TRBD2. This CDR3 has 17 residues. Germline values: CDR1 WSHSY, CDR2 SAAADI. The V gene end was trimmed by 4 bases and the J gene end by 3 bases; junction bases not matched to a gene: 8. The CDR3 DNA reads as TGCGCCAGCAGTGGTACTAGCGGGAGGGGGCCTGAAGAGACCCAGTACTTC. As protein: CASSGTSGRGPEETQYF.

The sample holds many counts of this clonotype. The rearrangement uses TRBV5-1 and TRBJ1-2; TRBD1 might be the D (5 bases). Germline lookup yields CDR1 SGHRS and CDR2 YFSETQ. CDR3 length: 13 amino acids. V was pared by 2 bases and J by 7 bases, with 12 bases between. The CDR3 reads CASSLTGLGGYTF. The CDR3, as DNA: TGCGCCAGCAGCTTAACAGGACTCGGTGGCTACACCTTC.

This clonotype has a count of ten or more. This chain uses TRBV27 with TRBJ2-1; tentative D call: TRBD1 (6 bases). V was pared by 5 bases and J by 8 bases, with 13 bases between. The germline CDR1 and CDR2 sequences are MNHEY and SMNVEV (reference sequence). This CDR3 contains 13 residues. The CDR3 DNA is TGTGCCAGCAGTGAGGAACAGGGCTATGAGCAGTTCTTC. Protein: CASSEEQGYEQFF.

This clonotype was recorded at least ten times. This sequence joins TRBV28 and TRBJ2-7, with 8 bases lining up with TRBD1. The V segment lost 10 bases and the J segment 2 bases; nucleotides outside the gene matches: 4. The CDR3 length is 12 residues. Germline CDR1 and CDR2: MDHEN and SYDVKM. The CDR3 DNA sequence: TGTGCCACCGGGACAGGCACCTACGAGCAGTACTTC. Amino acid sequence: CATGTGTYEQYF.

This clonotype was observed a handful of times. The J gene is TRBJ2-1, the V gene TRBV7-2, with 7 bases fitting TRBD2. V shed 5 bases and J 1 base; nucleotides not matched to a gene: 5. CDR3 length equals 15 residues. From germline, CDR1 is SGHTA and CDR2 FQGNSA. The CDR3 sequence: CASSLSGDSYNEQFF. The CDR3 coding sequence is TGTGCCAGCAGCCTAAGCGGGGATTCCTACAATGAGCAGTTCTTC.

This clonotype has only a few counts. The chain links TRBV30 to TRBJ1-1, with 9 bases that match TRBD1. The CDR3 runs 13 residues. The V gene's germline CDR1 is GTSNPN and CDR2 SVGIG (reference sequence). J lost 6 bases, V lost 5 bases, and 7 bases had no gene match. CDR3 DNA: TGTGCCTGGGGGGACAGGGCGGGCCCTGAAGCTTTCTTT. Translating gives CAWGDRAGPEAFF.

This clonotype was seen at least ten times. This chain uses TRBV2 with TRBJ2-1; the D gene is possibly TRBD2 (5 bases). The CDR3 totals 15 residues. Germline V gene sequence: CDR1 SNHLY, CDR2 FYNNEI. Trimming shortened V by 6 bases and J by 2 bases, and 14 bases separated the two germline ends. In nucleotides, the CDR3 is TGTGCCAGCAGCAAAGAGGGTAACCCCTACAATGAGCAGTTCTTC. It codes for CASSKEGNPYNEQFF. Together with reference TRBV2 and TRBJ2-1, the CDR3 gives the full variable domain: EPEVTQTPSHQVTQMGQEVILRCVPISNHLYFYWYRQILGQKVEFLVSFYNNEISEKSEIFDDQFSVERPDGSNFTLKIRSTKLEDSAMYFCASSKEGNPYNEQFFGPGTRLTVL.

This clonotype has more than one count but fewer than ten. The chain joins TRBV30 to TRBJ1-2; D gene ambiguous. Per the germline V gene, CDR1 is GTSNPN and CDR2 is SVGIG (reference sequence). The CDR3 extends over 16 amino acids. V lost 3 bases, J lost 4 bases, and 21 bases lay in between. The CDR3 is CAWRRNGVAVGYGYTF. The CDR3, as DNA: TGTGCCTGGAGAAGAAACGGGGTAGCAGTAGGCTATGGCTACACCTTC.

This clonotype was recorded a few times. This chain links TRBV6-1 with TRBJ2-3, with TRBD2 identical over 8 bases. From germline, CDR1 is MNHNS and CDR2 SASEGT. The CDR3 is 14 residues long. Trimming removed 8 bases from V and 3 bases from J; junction bases left unmatched: 7. The DNA for the CDR3 is TGTGCCAGCCTCGGGAGGGCCGGTACAGATACGCAGTATTTT. As protein: CASLGRAGTDTQYF.